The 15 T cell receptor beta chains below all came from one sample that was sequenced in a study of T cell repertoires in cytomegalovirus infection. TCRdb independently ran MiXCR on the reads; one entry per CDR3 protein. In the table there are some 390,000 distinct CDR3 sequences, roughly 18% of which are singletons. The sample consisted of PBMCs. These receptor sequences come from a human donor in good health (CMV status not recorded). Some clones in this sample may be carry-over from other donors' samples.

The CDR3 sequence is CASSTRDITTGEQYF. Written as DNA, the CDR3 is TGTGCCAGCAGTACGCGGGACATTACTACGGGCGAGCAGTACTTC. J is TRBJ2-7 and V is TRBV2; either TRBD1 or TRBD2 may fit D (6 bases each). Germline assignment: CDR1 SNHLY and CDR2 FYNNEI. CDR3 size: 15 residues. Trimming left V 5 bases short and J 6 bases short, with 20 bases between.

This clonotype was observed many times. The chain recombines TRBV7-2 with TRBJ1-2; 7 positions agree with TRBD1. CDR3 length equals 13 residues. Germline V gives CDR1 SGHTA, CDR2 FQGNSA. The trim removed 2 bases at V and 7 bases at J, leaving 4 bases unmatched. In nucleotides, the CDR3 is TGTGCCAGCAGCTTACAGGGGGAGGGTGGCTACACCTTC. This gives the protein CASSLQGEGGYTF.

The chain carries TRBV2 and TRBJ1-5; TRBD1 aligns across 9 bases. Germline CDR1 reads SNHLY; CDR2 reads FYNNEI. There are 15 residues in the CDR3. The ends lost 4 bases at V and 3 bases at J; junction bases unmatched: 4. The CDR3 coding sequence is TGTGCCAGCAGTGTGGACAGGGGCGTCAATCAGCCCCAGCATTTT. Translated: CASSVDRGVNQPQHF.

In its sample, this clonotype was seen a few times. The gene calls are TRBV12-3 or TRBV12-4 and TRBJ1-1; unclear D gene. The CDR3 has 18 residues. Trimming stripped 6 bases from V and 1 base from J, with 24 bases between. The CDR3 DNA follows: TGTGCCAGCAGCAGCGGATGGACGGTACTCATGGGGAACACTGAAGCTTTCTTT. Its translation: CASSSGWTVLMGNTEAFF.

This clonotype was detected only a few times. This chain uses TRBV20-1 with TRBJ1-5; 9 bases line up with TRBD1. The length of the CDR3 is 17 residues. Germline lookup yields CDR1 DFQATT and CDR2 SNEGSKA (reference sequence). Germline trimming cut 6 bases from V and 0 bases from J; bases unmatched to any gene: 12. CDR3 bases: TGCAGTGCGCGAACAGGGGGCGTTCTATATAGCAATCAGCCCCAGCATTTT. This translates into CSARTGGVLYSNQPQHF.

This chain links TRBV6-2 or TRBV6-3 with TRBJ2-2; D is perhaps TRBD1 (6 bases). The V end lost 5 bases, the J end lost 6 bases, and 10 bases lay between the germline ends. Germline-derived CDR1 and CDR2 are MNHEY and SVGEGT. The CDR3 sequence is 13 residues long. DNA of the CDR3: TGTGCCAGCAGTGAGAGACAGGCCGGGGAGCTGTTTTTT. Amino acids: CASSERQAGELFF.

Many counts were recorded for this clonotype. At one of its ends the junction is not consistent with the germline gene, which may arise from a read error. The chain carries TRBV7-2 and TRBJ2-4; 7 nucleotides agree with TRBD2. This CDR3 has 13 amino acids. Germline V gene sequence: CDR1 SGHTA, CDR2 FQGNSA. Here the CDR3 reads CASSSDSSGPRDF. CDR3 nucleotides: TGTGCCAGCAGCTCGGACTCTAGCGGCCCTAGAGACTTC.

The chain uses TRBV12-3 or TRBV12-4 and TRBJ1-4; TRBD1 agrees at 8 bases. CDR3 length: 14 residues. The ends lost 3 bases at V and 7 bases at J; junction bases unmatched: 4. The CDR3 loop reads CASSLSGGGEKLFF. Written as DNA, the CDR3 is TGTGCCAGCAGTTTGTCAGGGGGCGGTGAAAAACTGTTTTTT.

The CDR3 spells CATLPGESSSYNSPLHF. The CDR3 DNA is TGTGCCACCCTCCCAGGGGAGAGTAGTTCCTATAATTCACCCCTCCACTTT. The gene calls are TRBV28 and TRBJ1-6; the D gene is possibly TRBD1 (6 bases). V lost 10 bases, J lost 1 base, and 20 bases lay in between. The CDR3 extends over 17 amino acids. Germline-derived CDR1 and CDR2 are MDHEN and SYDVKM. Full variable domain (rest looked up from reference TRBV28 and TRBJ1-6): DVKVTQSSRYLVKRTGEKVFLECVQDMDHENMFWYRQDPGLGLRLIYFSYDVKMKEKGDIPEGYSVSREKKERFSLILESASTNQTSMYLCATLPGESSSYNSPLHFGNGTRLTVT.

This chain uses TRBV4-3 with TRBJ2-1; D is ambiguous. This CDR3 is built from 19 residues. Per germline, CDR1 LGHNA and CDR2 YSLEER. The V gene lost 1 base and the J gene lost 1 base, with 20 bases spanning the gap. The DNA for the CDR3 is TGCGCCAGCAGCCAAGCCCCTTCCGGGTTCCTACGGTCCTACAATGAGCAGTTCTTC. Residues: CASSQAPSGFLRSYNEQFF.

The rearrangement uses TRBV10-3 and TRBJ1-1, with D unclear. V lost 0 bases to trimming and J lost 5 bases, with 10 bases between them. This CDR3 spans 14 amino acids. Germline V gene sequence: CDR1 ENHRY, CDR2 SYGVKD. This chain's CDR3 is CAISESRGGTEAFF. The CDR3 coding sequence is TGTGCCATCAGTGAGTCGAGAGGCGGGACTGAAGCTTTCTTT.

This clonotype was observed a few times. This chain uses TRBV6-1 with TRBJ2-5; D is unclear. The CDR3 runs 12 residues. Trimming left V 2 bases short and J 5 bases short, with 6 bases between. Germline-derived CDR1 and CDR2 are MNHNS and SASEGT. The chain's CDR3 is CASSEWIETQYF. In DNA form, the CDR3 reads TGTGCCAGCAGTGAATGGATTGAGACCCAGTACTTC.

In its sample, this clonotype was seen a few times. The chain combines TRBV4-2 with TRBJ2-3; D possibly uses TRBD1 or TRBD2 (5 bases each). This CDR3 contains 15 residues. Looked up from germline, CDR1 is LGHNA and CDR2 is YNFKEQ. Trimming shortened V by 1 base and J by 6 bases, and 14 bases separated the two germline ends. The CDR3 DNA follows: TGTGCCAGCAGCCAAGGGGGGATTCGTGTTGATACGCAGTATTTT. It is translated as CASSQGGIRVDTQYF.

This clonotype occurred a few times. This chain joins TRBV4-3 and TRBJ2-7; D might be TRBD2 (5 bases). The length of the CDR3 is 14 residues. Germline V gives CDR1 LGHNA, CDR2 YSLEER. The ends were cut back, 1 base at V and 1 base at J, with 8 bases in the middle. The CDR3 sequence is CASSQGTRSYEQYF. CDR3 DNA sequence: TGCGCCAGCAGCCAAGGGACTCGGTCCTACGAGCAGTACTTC.

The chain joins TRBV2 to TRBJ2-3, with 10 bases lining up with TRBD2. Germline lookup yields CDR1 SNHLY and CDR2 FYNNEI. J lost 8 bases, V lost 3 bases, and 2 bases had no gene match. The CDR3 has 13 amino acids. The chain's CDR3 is CASSETSGRTQYF. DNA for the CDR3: TGTGCCAGCAGTGAGACTAGCGGGCGTACGCAGTATTTT.